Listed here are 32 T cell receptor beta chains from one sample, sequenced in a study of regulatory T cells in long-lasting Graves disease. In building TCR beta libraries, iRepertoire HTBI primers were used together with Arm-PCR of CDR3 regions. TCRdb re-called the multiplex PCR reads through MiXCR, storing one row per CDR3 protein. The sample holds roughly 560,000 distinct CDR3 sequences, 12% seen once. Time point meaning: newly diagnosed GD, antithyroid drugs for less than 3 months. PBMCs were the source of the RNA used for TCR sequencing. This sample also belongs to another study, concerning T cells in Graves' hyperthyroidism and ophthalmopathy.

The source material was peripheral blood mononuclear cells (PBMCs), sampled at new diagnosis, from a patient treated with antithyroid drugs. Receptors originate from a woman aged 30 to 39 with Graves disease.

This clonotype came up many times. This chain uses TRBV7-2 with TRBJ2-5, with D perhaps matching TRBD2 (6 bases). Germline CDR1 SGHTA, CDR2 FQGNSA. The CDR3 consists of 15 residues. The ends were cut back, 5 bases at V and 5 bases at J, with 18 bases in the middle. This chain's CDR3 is CASSPQPGVGETQYF. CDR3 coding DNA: TGTGCCAGCAGCCCCCAACCGGGGGTTGGGGAGACCCAGTACTTC.

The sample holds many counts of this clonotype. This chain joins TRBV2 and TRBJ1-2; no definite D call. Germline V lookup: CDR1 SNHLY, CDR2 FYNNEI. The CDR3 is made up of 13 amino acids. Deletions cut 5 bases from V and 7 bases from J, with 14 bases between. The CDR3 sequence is CASSLTEEGGYTF. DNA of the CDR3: TGTGCCAGCAGTCTTACAGAGGAGGGTGGCTACACCTTC. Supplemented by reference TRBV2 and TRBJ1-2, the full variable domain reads EPEVTQTPSHQVTQMGQEVILRCVPISNHLYFYWYRQILGQKVEFLVSFYNNEISEKSEIFDDQFSVERPDGSNFTLKIRSTKLEDSAMYFCASSLTEEGGYTFGSGTRLTVV.

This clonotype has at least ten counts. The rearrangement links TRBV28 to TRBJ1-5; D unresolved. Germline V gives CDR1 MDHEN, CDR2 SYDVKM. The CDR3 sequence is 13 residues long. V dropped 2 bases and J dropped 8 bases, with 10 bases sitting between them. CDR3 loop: CASSLVEGKPQHF. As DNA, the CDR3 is TGTGCCAGCAGTTTAGTGGAGGGAAAGCCCCAGCATTTT.

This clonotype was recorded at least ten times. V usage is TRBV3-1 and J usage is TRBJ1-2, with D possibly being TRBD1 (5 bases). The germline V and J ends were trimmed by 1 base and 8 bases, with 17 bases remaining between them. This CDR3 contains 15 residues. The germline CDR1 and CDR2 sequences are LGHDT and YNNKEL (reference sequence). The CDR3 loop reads CASSQVNGRGSGYTF. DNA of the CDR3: TGTGCCAGCAGCCAAGTAAATGGTCGGGGGTCGGGCTACACCTTC.

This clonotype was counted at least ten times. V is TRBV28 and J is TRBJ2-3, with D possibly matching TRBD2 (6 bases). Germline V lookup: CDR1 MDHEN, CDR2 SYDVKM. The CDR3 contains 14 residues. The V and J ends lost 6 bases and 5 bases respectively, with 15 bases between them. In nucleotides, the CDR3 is TGTGCCAGCAGGAACGTGGGGGGAGGAGATACGCAGTATTTT. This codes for CASRNVGGGDTQYF.

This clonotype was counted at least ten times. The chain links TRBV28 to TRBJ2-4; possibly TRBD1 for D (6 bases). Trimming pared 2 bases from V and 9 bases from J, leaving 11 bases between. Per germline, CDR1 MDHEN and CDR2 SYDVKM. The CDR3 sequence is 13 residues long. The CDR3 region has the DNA TGTGCCAGCAGTTTACCAGGGGTGGTCATTCAGTACTTC. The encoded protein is CASSLPGVVIQYF. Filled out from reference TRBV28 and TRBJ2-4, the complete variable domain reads DVKVTQSSRYLVKRTGEKVFLECVQDMDHENMFWYRQDPGLGLRLIYFSYDVKMKEKGDIPEGYSVSREKKERFSLILESASTNQTSMYLCASSLPGVVIQYFGAGTRLSVL.

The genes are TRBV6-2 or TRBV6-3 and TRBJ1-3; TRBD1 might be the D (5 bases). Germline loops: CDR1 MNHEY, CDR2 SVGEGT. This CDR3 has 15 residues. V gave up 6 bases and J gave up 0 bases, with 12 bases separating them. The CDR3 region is CASRETGTSGNTIYF. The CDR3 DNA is TGTGCCAGCAGAGAGACCGGGACCTCTGGAAACACCATATATTTT.

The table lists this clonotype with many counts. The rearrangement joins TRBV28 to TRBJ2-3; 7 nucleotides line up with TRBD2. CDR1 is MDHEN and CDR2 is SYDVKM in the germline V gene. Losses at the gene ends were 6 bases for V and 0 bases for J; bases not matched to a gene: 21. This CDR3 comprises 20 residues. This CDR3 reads CASREGRLARTLGSTDTQYF. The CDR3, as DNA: TGTGCCAGCAGGGAAGGGAGACTAGCACGGACCCTTGGAAGCACAGATACGCAGTATTTT.

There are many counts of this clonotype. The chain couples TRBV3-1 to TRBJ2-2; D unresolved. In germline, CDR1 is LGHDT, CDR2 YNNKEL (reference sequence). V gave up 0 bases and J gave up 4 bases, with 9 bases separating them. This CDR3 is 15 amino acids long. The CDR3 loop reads CASSQDWGGTGELFF. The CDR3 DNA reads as TGTGCCAGCAGCCAAGACTGGGGTGGCACCGGGGAGCTGTTTTTT. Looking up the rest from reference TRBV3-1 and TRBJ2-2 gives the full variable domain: DTAVSQTPKYLVTQMGNDKSIKCEQNLGHDTMYWYKQDSKKFLKIMFSYNNKELIINETVPNRFSPKSPDKAHLNLHINSLELGDSAVYFCASSQDWGGTGELFFGEGSRLTVL.

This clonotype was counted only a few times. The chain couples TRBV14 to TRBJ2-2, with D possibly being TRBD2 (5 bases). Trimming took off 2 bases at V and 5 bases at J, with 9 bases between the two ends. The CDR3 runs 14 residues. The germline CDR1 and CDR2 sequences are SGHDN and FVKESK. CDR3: CASSQRGGTGELFF. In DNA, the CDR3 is TGTGCCAGCAGCCAAAGAGGCGGGACCGGGGAGCTGTTTTTT.

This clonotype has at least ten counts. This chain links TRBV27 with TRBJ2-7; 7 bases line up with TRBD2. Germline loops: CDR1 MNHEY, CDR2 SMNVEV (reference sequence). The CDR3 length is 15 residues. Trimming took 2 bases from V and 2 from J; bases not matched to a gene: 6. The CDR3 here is CASSLRGGIPYEQYF. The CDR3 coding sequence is TGTGCCAGCAGTTTACGGGGAGGGATCCCCTACGAGCAGTACTTC.

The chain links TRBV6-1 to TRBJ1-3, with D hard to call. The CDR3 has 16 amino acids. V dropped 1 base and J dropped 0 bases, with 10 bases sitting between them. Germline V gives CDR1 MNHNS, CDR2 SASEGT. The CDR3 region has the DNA TGTGCCAGCAGTGAAGTTGAGGCGAGCTCTGGAAACACCATATATTTT. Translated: CASSEVEASSGNTIYF.

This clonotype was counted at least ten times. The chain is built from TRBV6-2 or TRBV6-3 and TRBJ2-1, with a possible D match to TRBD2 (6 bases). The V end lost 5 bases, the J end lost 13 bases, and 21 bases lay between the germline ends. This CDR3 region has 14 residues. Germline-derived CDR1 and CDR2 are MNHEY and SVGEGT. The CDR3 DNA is TGTGCCAGCAGTGAAGGGCGGGAAACACAGCCTCAGTTCTTC. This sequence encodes CASSEGRETQPQFF.

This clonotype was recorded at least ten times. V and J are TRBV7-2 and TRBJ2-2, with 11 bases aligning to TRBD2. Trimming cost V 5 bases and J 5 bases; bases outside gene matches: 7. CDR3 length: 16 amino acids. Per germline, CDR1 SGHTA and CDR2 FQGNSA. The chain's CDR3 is CASSPPLAGVTGELFF. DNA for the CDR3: TGTGCCAGCAGCCCCCCACTAGCGGGAGTAACCGGGGAGCTGTTTTTT. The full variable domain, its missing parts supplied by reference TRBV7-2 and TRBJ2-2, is GAGVSQSPSNKVTEKGKDVELRCDPISGHTALYWYRQSLGQGLEFLIYFQGNSAPDKSGLPSDRFSAERTGGSVSTLTIQRTQQEDSAVYLCASSPPLAGVTGELFFGEGSRLTVL.

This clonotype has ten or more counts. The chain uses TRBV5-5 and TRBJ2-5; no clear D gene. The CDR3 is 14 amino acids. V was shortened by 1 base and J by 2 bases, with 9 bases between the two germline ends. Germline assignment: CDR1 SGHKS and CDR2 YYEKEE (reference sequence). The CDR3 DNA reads TGTGCCAGCAGCTTGAGTTGGTTTCAAGAGACCCAGTACTTC. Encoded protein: CASSLSWFQETQYF.

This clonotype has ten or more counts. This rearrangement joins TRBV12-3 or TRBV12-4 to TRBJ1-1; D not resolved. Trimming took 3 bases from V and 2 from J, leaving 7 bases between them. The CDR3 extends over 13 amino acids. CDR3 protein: CASSFRLNTEAFF. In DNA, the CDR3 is TGTGCCAGCAGTTTCAGGCTCAACACTGAAGCTTTCTTT.

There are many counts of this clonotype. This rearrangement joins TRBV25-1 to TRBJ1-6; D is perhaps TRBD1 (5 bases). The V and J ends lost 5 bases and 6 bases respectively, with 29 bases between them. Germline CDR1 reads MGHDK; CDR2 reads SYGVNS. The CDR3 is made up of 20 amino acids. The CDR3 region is CASSPSLGGSTAGFNSPLHF. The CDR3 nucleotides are TGTGCCAGCAGTCCCTCCCTCGGGGGGAGCACGGCTGGGTTTAATTCACCCCTCCACTTT.

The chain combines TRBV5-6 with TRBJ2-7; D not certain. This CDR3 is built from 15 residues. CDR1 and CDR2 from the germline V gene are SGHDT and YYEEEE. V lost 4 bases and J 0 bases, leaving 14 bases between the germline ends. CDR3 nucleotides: TGTGCCAGCAGCCCGTTGGGCCGGAGCTCCTACGAGCAGTACTTC. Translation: CASSPLGRSSYEQYF. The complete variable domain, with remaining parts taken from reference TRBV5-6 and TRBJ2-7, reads DAGVTQSPTHLIKTRGQQVTLRCSPKSGHDTVSWYQQALGQGPQFIFQYYEEEERQRGNFPDRFSGHQFPNYSSELNVNALLLGDSALYLCASSPLGRSSYEQYFGPGTRLTVT.

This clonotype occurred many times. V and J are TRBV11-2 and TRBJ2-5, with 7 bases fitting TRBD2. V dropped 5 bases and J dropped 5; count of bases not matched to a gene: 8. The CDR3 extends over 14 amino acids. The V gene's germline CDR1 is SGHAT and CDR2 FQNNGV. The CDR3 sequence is CASSPILGGETQYF. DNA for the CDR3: TGTGCCAGCAGCCCGATACTCGGGGGGGAGACCCAGTACTTC.

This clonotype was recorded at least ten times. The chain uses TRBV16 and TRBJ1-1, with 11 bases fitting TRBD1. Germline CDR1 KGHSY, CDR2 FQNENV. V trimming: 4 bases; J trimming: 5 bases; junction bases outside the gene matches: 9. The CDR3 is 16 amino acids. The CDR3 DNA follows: TGTGCCAGCAGCCCCATTTGGGGACAGGGGGATACTGAAGCTTTCTTT. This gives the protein CASSPIWGQGDTEAFF.

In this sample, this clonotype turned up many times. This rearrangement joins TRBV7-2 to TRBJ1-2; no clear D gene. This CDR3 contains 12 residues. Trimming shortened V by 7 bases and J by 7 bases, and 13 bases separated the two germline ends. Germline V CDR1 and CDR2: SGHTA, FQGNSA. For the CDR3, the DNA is TGTGCCAGCACTTCGGGCCCGTCTGGCTACACCTTC. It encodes CASTSGPSGYTF.

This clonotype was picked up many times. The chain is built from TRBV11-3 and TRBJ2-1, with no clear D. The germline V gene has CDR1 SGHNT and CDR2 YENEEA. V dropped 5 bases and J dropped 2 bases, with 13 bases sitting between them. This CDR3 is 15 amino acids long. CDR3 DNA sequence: TGTGCCAGCAGCCCCATGGGGTCGACCTACAATGAGCAGTTCTTC. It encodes CASSPMGSTYNEQFF.

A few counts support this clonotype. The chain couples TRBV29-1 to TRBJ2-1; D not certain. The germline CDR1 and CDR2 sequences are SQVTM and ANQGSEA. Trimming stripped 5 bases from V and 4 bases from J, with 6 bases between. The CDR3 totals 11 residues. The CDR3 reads CSVPKYNEQFF. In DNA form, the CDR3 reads TGCAGCGTTCCCAAGTACAATGAGCAGTTCTTC.

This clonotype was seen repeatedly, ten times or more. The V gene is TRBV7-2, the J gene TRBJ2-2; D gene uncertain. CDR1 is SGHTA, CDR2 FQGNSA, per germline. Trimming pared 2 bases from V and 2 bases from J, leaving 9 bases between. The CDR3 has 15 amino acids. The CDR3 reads CASSLSVTNTGELFF. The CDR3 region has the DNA TGTGCCAGCAGCTTATCTGTCACAAACACCGGGGAGCTGTTTTTT.

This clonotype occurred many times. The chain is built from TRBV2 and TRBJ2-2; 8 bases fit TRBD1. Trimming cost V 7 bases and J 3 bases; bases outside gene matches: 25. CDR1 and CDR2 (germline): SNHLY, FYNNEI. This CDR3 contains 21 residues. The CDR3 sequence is CASKRTPPRAGGMGDTGELFF. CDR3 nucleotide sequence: TGTGCCAGCAAACGAACCCCCCCCCGGGCAGGGGGCATGGGGGACACCGGGGAGCTGTTTTTT. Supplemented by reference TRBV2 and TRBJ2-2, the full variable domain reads EPEVTQTPSHQVTQMGQEVILRCVPISNHLYFYWYRQILGQKVEFLVSFYNNEISEKSEIFDDQFSVERPDGSNFTLKIRSTKLEDSAMYFCASKRTPPRAGGMGDTGELFFGEGSRLTVL.

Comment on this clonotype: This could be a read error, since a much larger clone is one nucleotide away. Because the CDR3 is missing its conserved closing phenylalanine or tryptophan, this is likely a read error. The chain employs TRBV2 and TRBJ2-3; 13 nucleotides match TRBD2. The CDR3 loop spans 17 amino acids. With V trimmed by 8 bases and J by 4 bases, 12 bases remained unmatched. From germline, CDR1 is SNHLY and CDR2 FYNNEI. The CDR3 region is CASRRLAGGFGADTQYL. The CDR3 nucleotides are TGTGCCAGCCGAAGACTAGCGGGAGGCTTTGGGGCAGATACGCAGTATTTG.

CDR3: CASSLEGRETEAFF. CDR3 DNA sequence: TGCGCCAGCAGCCTGGAGGGGCGTGAGACTGAAGCTTTCTTT. The V call is TRBV5-1, the J call TRBJ1-1, with D tentatively TRBD1 (5 bases). Germline V gives CDR1 SGHRS, CDR2 YFSETQ. V dropped 4 bases and J dropped 5 bases, with 15 bases sitting between them. The CDR3 length is 14 residues. Full variable domain (outside the CDR3, taken from reference TRBV5-1 and TRBJ1-1): KAGVTQTPRYLIKTRGQQVTLSCSPISGHRSVSWYQQTPGQGLQFLFEYFSETQRNKGNFPGRFSGRQFSNSRSEMNVSTLELGDSALYLCASSLEGRETEAFFGQGTRLTVV.

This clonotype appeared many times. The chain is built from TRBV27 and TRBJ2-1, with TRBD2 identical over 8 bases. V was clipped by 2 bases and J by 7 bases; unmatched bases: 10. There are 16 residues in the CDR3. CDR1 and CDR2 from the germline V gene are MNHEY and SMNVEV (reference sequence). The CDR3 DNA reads TGTGCCAGCAGTTTAGGTGCGGGAGGAATGGGGAATGAGCAGTTCTTC. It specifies CASSLGAGGMGNEQFF.

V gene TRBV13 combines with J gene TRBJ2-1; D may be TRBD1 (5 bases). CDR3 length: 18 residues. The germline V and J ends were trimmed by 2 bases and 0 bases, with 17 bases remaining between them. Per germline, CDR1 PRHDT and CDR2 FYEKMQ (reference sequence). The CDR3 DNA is TGTGCCAGCAGCTTAATAGGGGCCCGCTCTCTCTCCTACAATGAGCAGTTCTTC. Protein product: CASSLIGARSLSYNEQFF.

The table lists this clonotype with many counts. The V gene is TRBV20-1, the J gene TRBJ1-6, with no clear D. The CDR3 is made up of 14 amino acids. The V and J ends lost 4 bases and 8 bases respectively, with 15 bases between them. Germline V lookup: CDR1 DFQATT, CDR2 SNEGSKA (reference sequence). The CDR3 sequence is CSAIPTAGYSPLHF. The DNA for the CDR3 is TGCAGTGCTATTCCGACGGCGGGGTATTCACCCCTCCACTTT.

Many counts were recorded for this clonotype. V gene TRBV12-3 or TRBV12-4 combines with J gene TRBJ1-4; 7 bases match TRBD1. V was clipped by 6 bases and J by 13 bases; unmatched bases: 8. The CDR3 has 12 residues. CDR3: CASSPQGTVLFF. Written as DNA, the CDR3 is TGTGCCAGCAGCCCCCAAGGGACAGTACTGTTTTTT.

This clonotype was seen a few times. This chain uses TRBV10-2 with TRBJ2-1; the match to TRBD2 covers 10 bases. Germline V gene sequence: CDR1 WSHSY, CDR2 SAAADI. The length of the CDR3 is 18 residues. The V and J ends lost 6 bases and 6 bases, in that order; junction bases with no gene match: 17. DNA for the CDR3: TGCGCCAGCAGCAAACTAGCGGGATCTTCAGCTTCGGCCAATGAGCAGTTCTTC. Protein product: CASSKLAGSSASANEQFF.